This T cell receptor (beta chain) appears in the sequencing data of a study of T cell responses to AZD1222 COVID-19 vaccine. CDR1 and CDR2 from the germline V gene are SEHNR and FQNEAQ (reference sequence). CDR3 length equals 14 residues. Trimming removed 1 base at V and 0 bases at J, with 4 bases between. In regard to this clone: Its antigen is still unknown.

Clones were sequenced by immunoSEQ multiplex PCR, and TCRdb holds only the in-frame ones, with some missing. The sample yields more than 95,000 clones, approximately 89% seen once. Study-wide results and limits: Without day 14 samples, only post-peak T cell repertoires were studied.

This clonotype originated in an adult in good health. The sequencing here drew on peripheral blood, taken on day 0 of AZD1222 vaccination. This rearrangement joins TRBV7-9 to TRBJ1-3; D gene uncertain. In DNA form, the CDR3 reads TGTGCCAGCAGCTTAGACTTCTCTGGAAACACCATATATTTT. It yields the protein CASSLDFSGNTIYF.